This is a list of T cell receptor beta chains from one sample in a study of blood T cell repertoires in COVID-19. Profiled with immunoSEQ multiplex PCR; TCRdb holds only in-frame clones, not every one. The sample contains fewer than 150,000 clones, about 90% of which appear only once. The sample taken for sequencing was peripheral blood. The receptors were sampled from a woman older than 75 with acute or convalescent COVID-19. CDR3s include the opening cysteine and the closing phenylalanine or tryptophan. D genes are given only for firm matches. A clone size is listed for some rows: how often the clone was seen (once, few, many), or a class if it is expanded.

>TRBV2|-|TRBJ1-1|-
CASSARGPTNTEAFF
TGTGCCAGCAGTGCCAGGGGCCCTACAAACACTGAAGCTTTCTTT
>TRBV19|-|TRBJ2-7|-
CASSIKGLAYYEQYF
TGTGCCAGTAGTATAAAAGGACTGGCTTACTACGAGCAGTACTTC
>TRBV5-1|-|TRBJ2-5|-
CASSGADEETQYF
TGCGCCAGCAGCGGGGCTGATGAAGAGACCCAGTACTTC
>TRBV7-9|TRBD1|TRBJ1-2|-
CASSLSTLRDRPNYGYTF
TGTGCCAGCAGCTTAAGTACGTTGAGGGACAGGCCTAACTATGGCTACACCTTC
>TRBV9|-|TRBJ1-1|few
CASSFDLNTEAFF
TGTGCCAGCAGCTTCGATCTAAACACTGAAGCTTTCTTT
>TRBV11-3|TRBD1|TRBJ1-2|-
CASSPNRGPYGYTF
TGTGCCAGCAGCCCCAACAGGGGTCCCTATGGCTACACCTTC
>TRBV29-1|-|TRBJ1-1|-
CSVGNGGTAFF
TGCAGCGTTGGGAACGGCGGCACAGCTTTCTTT
>TRBV7-2|TRBD1|TRBJ1-1|few
CASSLVTGEDTEAFF
TGTGCCAGCAGCTTGGTGACAGGGGAGGACACTGAAGCTTTCTTT
>TRBV4-2|-|TRBJ2-7|-
CASSPGDSVGYEQYF
TGTGCCAGCAGCCCAGGTGATAGCGTGGGCTACGAGCAGTACTTC
>TRBV7-6|-|TRBJ1-6|once
CASSLDGGDSPLHF
TGTGCCAGCAGCTTAGATGGGGGGGATTCACCCCTCCACTTT
>TRBV5-1|TRBD1|TRBJ1-2|-
CASSSTGGYGYTF
TGCGCCAGCAGCTCTACAGGGGGCTATGGCTACACCTTC
>TRBV28|TRBD1|TRBJ1-2|-
CASSLWISGGTFGYTF
TGTGCCAGCAGTTTATGGATTTCAGGGGGAACGTTTGGCTACACCTTC
>TRBV5-1|-|TRBJ1-6|-
CASRPDSNNSPLHF
TGCGCCAGCAGACCCGACAGCAATAATTCACCCCTCCACTTT
>TRBV5-1|TRBD2|TRBJ2-5|-
CASSLVPSGGESRETQYF
TGCGCCAGCAGCTTGGTGCCTAGCGGGGGTGAATCTCGGGAGACCCAGTACTTC
>TRBV7-2|-|TRBJ2-3|-
CASSLGAGGGDTQYF
TGTGCCAGCAGCTTAGGTGCTGGTGGCGGGGATACGCAGTATTTT
>TRBV5-4|TRBD1|TRBJ2-3|once
CASSGKGQYTDTQYF
TGTGCCAGCAGCGGGAAGGGACAGTACACAGATACGCAGTATTTT
>TRBV6-5|TRBD1|TRBJ1-5|once
CASEDRGSNQPQHF
TGTGCCAGCGAGGACAGGGGAAGCAATCAGCCCCAGCATTTT
>TRBV6-1|-|TRBJ1-1|-
CASSSTGYTEAFF
TGTGCCAGCAGCTCCACAGGCTACACTGAAGCTTTCTTT
>TRBV6-2/TRBV6-3|TRBD1|TRBJ1-3|-
CASSQQGFGNTIYF
TGTGCCAGCAGTCAACAGGGGTTCGGAAACACCATATATTTT
>TRBV3-1/TRBV3-2|-|TRBJ1-6|-
CASSVMVGESPLHF
TGTGCCAGCAGCGTCATGGTCGGGGAATCACCCCTCCACTTT
>TRBV25-1|-|TRBJ2-5|-
CASSESLRAQYF
TGTGCCAGCAGTGAATCCCTACGCGCCCAGTACTTC
>TRBV7-6|TRBD1|TRBJ1-4|-
CASSLGGLQGGEKLFF
TGTGCCAGCAGCTTAGGGGGCCTACAGGGGGGTGAAAAACTGTTTTTT